Listed here are 19 T cell receptor beta chains from one sample, sequenced in a study of tumor and adjacent non-tumor tissue in lung cancer. No cell sorting was done before RNA was extracted from the tissue. The normal lung tissue was taken more than 3 cm from the tumor edge. TCRbeta libraries were built with three rounds of nested PCR, modified from ARM-PCR. TCRdb reprocessed the multiplex PCR reads via MiXCR and lists one record per CDR3 protein. The sample holds about 67,000 distinct CDR3 sequences, under 80% seen once. What was sequenced was distant non-tumor lung tissue. The source is a man in his sixties with non-small cell lung cancer.

Worth noting for this clonotype: At one of its ends the junction is not consistent with the germline gene, which may arise from a read error. V gene TRBV4-2 combines with J gene TRBJ2-7, with 7 bases identical to TRBD2. Germline values: CDR1 LGHNA, CDR2 YNFKEQ. The CDR3 covers 17 residues. The CDR3 coding sequence is TGTGCCAGCAGCCAGGCGGTGGGGCGGGAGCGTCTATACGAGCTGTACTTC. Translation gives CASSQAVGRERLYELYF.

Regarding this clonotype: One end of the junction is discordant with germline, which a read error may explain. The CDR3 DNA is TGTGCCATCAGTGGAGATGGGACTAAGGGGAGGGACTCTGGGACCAACGTCCTGACTTTC. It translates to CAISGDGTKGRDSGTNVLTF. The chain joins TRBV10-3 to TRBJ2-6; 7 nucleotides line up with TRBD2. The CDR3 has 20 amino acids. CDR1 is ENHRY, CDR2 SYGVKD, per germline.

As regards this clonotype: Because the CDR3 is missing its conserved closing phenylalanine or tryptophan, this is likely a read error. The genes are TRBV5-6 and TRBJ2-1; no definite D call. CDR3 size: 13 residues. Looked up from germline, CDR1 is SGHDT and CDR2 is YYEEEE. Here the CDR3 DNA reads TGTACAAGCAGCTTGGCCCAGCACAATGAGCAGTTCTTG. Encoded protein: CTSSLAQHNEQFL.

This clonotype was counted ten times or more. The genes are TRBV14 and TRBJ2-3; 13 bases fit TRBD2. The germline CDR1 and CDR2 sequences are SGHDN and FVKESK. After removal of 2 bases from V and 3 bases from J, the junction contained 8 bases not matched to a gene. The CDR3 runs to 18 residues. The CDR3 region is CASSQRRTSGRRTDTQYF. The CDR3 coding sequence is TGTGCCAGCAGCCAACGCCGGACTAGCGGGAGACGAACAGATACGCAGTATTTT. The entire variable domain, with the rest obtained from reference TRBV14 and TRBJ2-3, is as follows: EAGVTQFPSHSVIEKGQTVTLRCDPISGHDNLYWYRRVMGKEIKFLLHFVKESKQDESGMPNNRFLAERTGGTYSTLKVQPAELEDSGVYFCASSQRRTSGRRTDTQYFGPGTRLTVL.

This sequence joins TRBV6-5 and TRBJ2-5, with D unclear. Germline loops: CDR1 MNHEY, CDR2 SVGAGI. V gave up 4 bases and J gave up 2 bases, with 14 bases separating them. The CDR3 contains 15 residues. The CDR3 here is CASSSASISQETQYF. As DNA, the CDR3 is TGTGCCAGCAGTTCAGCCTCGATCAGTCAAGAGACCCAGTACTTC.

Regarding this clonotype: Germline is not matched at one junction end, which may reflect a read error. J is TRBJ1-6 and V is TRBV28, with a possible D match to TRBD1 (5 bases). The germline V gene encodes CDR1 MDHEN and CDR2 SYDVKM. This CDR3 is built from 14 residues. The CDR3 here is CTSKDKAYNSPLHF. Here the CDR3 DNA reads TGTACCAGCAAGGACAAAGCCTATAATTCACCCCTCCACTTT.

On this clonotype itself: This CDR3 is missing its conserved last phenylalanine or tryptophan, likely due to a read error. The limits of the CDR3 on the DNA are not certain, so only TCRdb's listed CDR3 is given. The chain is built from TRBV6-2 or TRBV6-3 and TRBJ2-1; TRBD1 was called by the table and not checked on the DNA. Germline V gene lookup returns CDR1 MNHEY and CDR2 SVGEGT. 14 amino acids form the CDR3, both terminal residues included. The CDR3 sequence: CDSSRQGSHNEHFL.

Worth noting for this clonotype: A read error may produce the germline difference seen at one junction end. The chain couples TRBV5-4 to TRBJ2-1; 7 bases are a match to TRBD2. The length of the CDR3 is 14 residues. Germline-derived CDR1 and CDR2 are SGHNT and YYREEE (reference sequence). As DNA, the CDR3 is TGTGCCAGCTTTAGGGCGGGAGTGTTCAATAAGCAGTTCTTC. Translated: CASFRAGVFNKQFF.

This clonotype was recorded a few times. V is TRBV29-1 and J is TRBJ2-7; TRBD1 agrees at 9 bases. J gave up 8 bases and V 7 bases, and 15 bases lay outside the gene matches. This CDR3 contains 14 residues. Germline V gene sequence: CDR1 SQVTM, CDR2 ANQGSEA. In DNA, the CDR3 is TGCAGCGCAACAAGGGGGGGACAGGGTTCCCAGCAGTACTTC. The encoded protein is CSATRGGQGSQQYF.

The chain recombines TRBV6-5 with TRBJ1-5; D uncertain. Germline-derived CDR1 and CDR2 are MNHEY and SVGAGI. The CDR3 totals 14 residues. Trimming cost V 6 bases and J 3 bases, with 12 bases left between them. CDR3 sequence reads: CASSAGRHNQPQHF. In nucleotides, the CDR3 is TGTGCCAGCAGCGCGGGCAGACACAATCAGCCCCAGCATTTT.

About this clonotype itself: Relative to the germline gene, one junction end is altered; a read error may explain this. The genes are TRBV11-1 and TRBJ2-4, with a weak D call TRBD2 (6 bases). Per the germline V gene, CDR1 is SGHAT and CDR2 is FQDESV (reference sequence). The CDR3 is made up of 14 amino acids. CDR3: CASNLNGGEDNQHF. The DNA of the CDR3 is TGTGCCAGCAACTTAAACGGCGGGGAAGATAATCAGCACTTC.

As regards this clonotype: This may be a read error, as it is one base from a much larger clone. This chain connects TRBV11-2 to TRBJ2-1; 8 nucleotides align to TRBD1. Germline lookup yields CDR1 SGHAT and CDR2 FQNNGV. V gave up 3 bases and J gave up 8 bases; unmatched junction bases: 6. CDR3 length equals 14 residues. The CDR3 here is CASSFRGQSDEQFF. CDR3 coding DNA: TGTGCCAGCAGCTTCAGGGGGCAGTCCGATGAGCAGTTCTTC.

V is TRBV5-4 and J is TRBJ1-2; D is uncertain. V was shortened by 8 bases and J by 3 bases, with 14 bases between the two germline ends. Looked up from germline, CDR1 is SGHNT and CDR2 is YYREEE (reference sequence). The CDR3 is 13 residues long. Written as DNA, the CDR3 is TGTGCCAGGAGTTTTGATATAGACTATGGCTACACCTTC. Protein: CARSFDIDYGYTF.

This clonotype was counted at least ten times. V usage is TRBV7-9 and J usage is TRBJ2-1; D not certain. Between the trimmed V and J ends, which lost 4 bases and 4 bases, there was a span of 8 bases. The CDR3 runs to 13 residues. In germline, CDR1 is SEHNR, CDR2 FQNEAQ (reference sequence). The CDR3 reads CASSSRNYNEQFF. The CDR3 nucleotides read TGTGCCAGCAGCTCACGGAATTACAATGAGCAGTTCTTC. Together with reference TRBV7-9 and TRBJ2-1, the CDR3 gives the full variable domain: DTGVSQNPRHKITKRGQNVTFRCDPISEHNRLYWYRQTLGQGPEFLTYFQNEAQLEKSRLLSDRFSAERPKGSFSTLEIQRTEQGDSAMYLCASSSRNYNEQFFGPGTRLTVL.

Concerning this clonotype: A much larger clone lies one base from this, so it may be a read error. Without the conserved terminal phenylalanine or tryptophan, this CDR3 likely stems from a read error. This chain uses TRBV9 with TRBJ1-4, with D unresolved. The germline V gene encodes CDR1 SGDLS and CDR2 YYNGEE. The CDR3 covers 15 residues. The germline V and J ends were trimmed by 5 bases and 6 bases, with 17 bases remaining between them. CDR3 sequence: CASRPSRRFYEKLFV. In nucleotides, the CDR3 is TGTGCCAGCAGACCGTCCAGGCGATTTTATGAAAAACTGTTTGTT.

This clonotype was recorded once. The missing conserved phenylalanine or tryptophan at the end of this CDR3 makes a read error likely. The DNA is left out, because the CDR3 cannot be placed on it with certainty; the CDR3 is given as TCRdb lists it. The chain joins TRBV11-2 to TRBJ2-3; TRBD2 was called by the table and not checked on the DNA. Both ends counted, the CDR3 spans 15 residues. Germline CDR1 reads SGHAT; CDR2 reads FQNNGV. The CDR3: CAISLDRGSGDTRYI.

The chain has TRBV12-3 or TRBV12-4 and TRBJ1-5; D gene unclear. V dropped 9 bases and J dropped 0 bases, with 18 bases sitting between them. This CDR3 has 16 residues. The CDR3: CARSPPDKYSNQPQHF. The CDR3 nucleotides read TGTGCCAGGAGCCCACCTGACAAATATAGCAATCAGCCCCAGCATTTT.

With respect to this clonotype: At one boundary the junction diverges from the germline segment, which might be a read error. The chain carries TRBV13 and TRBJ2-3; tentatively, D is TRBD1 (5 bases). CDR3 length: 15 residues. In germline, CDR1 is PRHDT, CDR2 FYEKMQ (reference sequence). CDR3 in DNA: TGTGCCAGCAGCTTTGCGAGACAGAACACAGATACGCAACATTTT. Residues: CASSFARQNTDTQHF.

In the case of this clonotype: Since no conserved phenylalanine or tryptophan closes the CDR3, a read error is the likely cause. This rearrangement joins TRBV12-3 or TRBV12-4 to TRBJ2-1; D ambiguous. The CDR3 is made up of 13 amino acids. V shed 2 bases and J shed 9 bases, with 11 bases lying between them. DNA for the CDR3: TGTGCCAGCAGTTTAAGGTCCACGGCTGAGCAGTTCGTC. It translates to CASSLRSTAEQFV.